This T cell receptor beta chain comes out of a study of blood T cell repertoires in COVID-19. On the study more broadly: Collection of acute and convalescent COVID-19 samples took place in the United States, Italy and Spain. PBMCs, B-cell-depleted T cells, or T cells provided the cDNA or gDNA that made up the material.

CDR3 length equals 12 residues. V dropped 8 bases and J dropped 5 bases, with 12 bases sitting between them. Germline V gene data show CDR1 as SGHVS and CDR2 as FQNEAQ. Clones were read by immunoSEQ multiplex PCR, and TCRdb kept only the in-frame ones, dropping some. The sample lists about 150,000 clones, around four fifths occurring once. Participant age was about 18 to 95 years, and participants resided in roughly 24 US areas. This TCR came from a man aged 50 to 59 who had recovered from COVID-19. The rearrangement joins TRBV7-8 to TRBJ1-1, with unresolved D. The source material was PBMCs or T cells enriched from blood (not recorded which). The CDR3 DNA follows: TGTGCCAGCTCCCCTCCTAGAACTGAAGCTTTCTTT. It codes for CASSPPRTEAFF.